This T cell receptor beta chain came from a study of molecular identifiers for immune sequencing clone quantification. About the study: Replicate RNA from 20,000 or 100,000 naive CD8 T cells formed five aliquots; four were sequenced.

In germline, CDR1 is LGHNA, CDR2 YSLEER. The V segment lost 0 bases and the J segment 7 bases; nucleotides outside the gene matches: 11. The CDR3 contains 16 residues. TCRdb independently ran MiXCR on the PCR reads; one entry per CDR3 protein. The profile shows approximately 93,000 distinct CDR3 sequences, around 25% of them singletons. Naive CD8 T cells were sorted, and the gate applied was CD8+CD4-CCR7+CD45RA+. The sample taken for sequencing was naive CD8+ T cells from blood, with Jurkat cell RNA spiked in. Subset here: FACS-sorted CD8+CD4-CCR7+CD45RA+ naive T cells. This chain links TRBV4-3 with TRBJ2-7, with 8 bases that match TRBD2. The source of this sequence is a human donor in good health. Some libraries in this study had Jurkat cell RNA spiked in. The CDR3 sequence is CASSQDRAASGLEQYF. In DNA form, the CDR3 reads TGCGCCAGCAGCCAAGATCGGGCGGCTAGCGGGTTAGAGCAGTACTTC.